This TCR beta chain was obtained from a study of control samples from healthy donors and cancer patients. The CDR3 contains 15 residues. V shed 2 bases and J shed 3 bases, with 14 bases lying between them. Germline assignment: CDR1 MNHEY and CDR2 SVGEGT. Sequenced by immunoSEQ multiplex PCR; TCRdb stores in-frame clones only, minus some. Of more than 95,000 clones in the sample, approximately 95% were seen once. What was sequenced was blood. The chain couples TRBV6-2 or TRBV6-3 to TRBJ2-7; D not certain. This clonotype was sampled from a man aged 18-30 years in good health. For the CDR3, the DNA is TGTGCCAGCAGTTACCCGCCCCAGCCGGACTACGAGCAGTACTTC. Protein product: CASSYPPQPDYEQYF.